This T cell receptor (beta chain) was identified in a study of T cell repertoires in cytomegalovirus infection. Study as a whole: Based on public TCR beta signatures, there were indications of CMV infection and of a matching HLA type. Study-level results: HLA-C-restricted CMV clonotypes gave the most frequent clonotype in two of eight donors. Carriers of CMV plus the relevant HLA were identified by cumulative public TCR beta family frequency.

Germline assignment: CDR1 MNHEY and CDR2 SVGAGI. V lost 7 bases to trimming and J lost 1 base, with 14 bases between them. This CDR3 contains 15 residues. TCRdb fed the reads into MiXCR, producing one record per CDR3 protein. The sample has almost 550,000 distinct CDR3 sequences, 16% seen once. Concerning this clonotype: No antigen is known for it.

Sequencing used CD8+ T cells from PBMCs. The chain links TRBV6-5 to TRBJ2-1; D possibly matches TRBD1 or TRBD2 (5 bases each). The receptor was derived from a human donor in good health (CMV status not recorded). Some clones in this sample may be carry-over from other donors' samples. The chain's CDR3 is CASTGPGPSYNEQFF. CDR3 nucleotides: TGTGCCAGCACTGGACCGGGACCTTCCTACAATGAGCAGTTCTTC.